One sample yielded the 2 T cell receptor beta chains listed below, sequenced in a study of T-cell memory formation after mild COVID-19. One entry per CDR3 protein, called by TCRdb with MiXCR from the 5' RACE reads. The data hold roughly 510,000 distinct CDR3 sequences, with roughly 17% observed a single time. The sample was PBMCs or a T cell subset sorted from them (not recorded which). The source of these receptors is an adult woman who had mild COVID-19 (a few samples of this study predate the infection). Cell type and time point are not known.

The rearrangement joins TRBV7-9 to TRBJ2-3; a possible D gene is TRBD2 (6 bases). The ends were cut back, 0 bases at V and 4 bases at J, with 8 bases in the middle. The CDR3 is made up of 14 amino acids. CDR1 is SEHNR and CDR2 is FQNEAQ in the germline V gene (reference sequence). In nucleotides, the CDR3 is TGTGCCAGCAGCTTAGCTCCGGGGGCAGATACGCAGTATTTT. Its protein product is CASSLAPGADTQYF.

This clonotype was counted a few times. The V call is TRBV5-1, the J call TRBJ1-2; TRBD1 matches 12 bases. CDR1 and CDR2 (germline): SGHRS, YFSETQ. This CDR3 has 14 residues. Germline trimming cut 3 bases from V and 8 bases from J; bases unmatched to any gene: 5. Written as DNA, the CDR3 is TGCGCCAGCAGCTACGGGACAGGGGGCCGGGGCTACACCTTC. It specifies CASSYGTGGRGYTF.